This TCR beta chain was captured in a study of T cell changes during pregnancy in multiple sclerosis. Using immunoSEQ multiplex PCR, the repertoire was profiled, and TCRdb retains in-frame clones only, with some absent. The data hold about 65,000 clones, with approximately 92% observed a single time. CDR1 is LGHNA and CDR2 is YSLEER in the germline V gene. The CDR3 extends over 16 amino acids. Trimming stripped 0 bases from V and 5 bases from J, with 13 bases between. This TCR came from a female donor in good health, enrolled as a control in a pregnancy study. The material was CD8+ T cells from peripheral blood mononuclear cells, obtained in the third trimester of pregnancy. This rearrangement joins TRBV4-3 to TRBJ1-4, with TRBD1 as a possible D gene (6 bases). This CDR3 is CASSQEGGQRNEKLFF. Written as DNA, the CDR3 is TGCGCCAGCAGCCAAGAAGGAGGACAGAGAAATGAAAAACTGTTTTTT.